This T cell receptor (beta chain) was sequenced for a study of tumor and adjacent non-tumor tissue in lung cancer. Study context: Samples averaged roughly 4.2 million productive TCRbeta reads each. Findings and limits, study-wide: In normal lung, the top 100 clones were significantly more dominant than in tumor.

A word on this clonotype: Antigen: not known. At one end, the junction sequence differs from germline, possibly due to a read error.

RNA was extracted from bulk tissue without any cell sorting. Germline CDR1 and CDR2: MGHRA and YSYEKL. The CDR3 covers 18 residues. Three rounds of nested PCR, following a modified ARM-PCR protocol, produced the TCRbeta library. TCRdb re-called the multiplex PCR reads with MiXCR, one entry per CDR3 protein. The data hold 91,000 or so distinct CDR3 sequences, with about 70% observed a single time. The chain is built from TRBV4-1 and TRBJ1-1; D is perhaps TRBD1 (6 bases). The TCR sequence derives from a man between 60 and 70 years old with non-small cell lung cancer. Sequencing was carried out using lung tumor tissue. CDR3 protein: CASGQAVTSGDLNTEALF. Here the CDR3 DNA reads TGCGCCAGCGGCCAAGCAGTAACATCAGGGGACCTGAACACTGAAGCTCTCTTT.